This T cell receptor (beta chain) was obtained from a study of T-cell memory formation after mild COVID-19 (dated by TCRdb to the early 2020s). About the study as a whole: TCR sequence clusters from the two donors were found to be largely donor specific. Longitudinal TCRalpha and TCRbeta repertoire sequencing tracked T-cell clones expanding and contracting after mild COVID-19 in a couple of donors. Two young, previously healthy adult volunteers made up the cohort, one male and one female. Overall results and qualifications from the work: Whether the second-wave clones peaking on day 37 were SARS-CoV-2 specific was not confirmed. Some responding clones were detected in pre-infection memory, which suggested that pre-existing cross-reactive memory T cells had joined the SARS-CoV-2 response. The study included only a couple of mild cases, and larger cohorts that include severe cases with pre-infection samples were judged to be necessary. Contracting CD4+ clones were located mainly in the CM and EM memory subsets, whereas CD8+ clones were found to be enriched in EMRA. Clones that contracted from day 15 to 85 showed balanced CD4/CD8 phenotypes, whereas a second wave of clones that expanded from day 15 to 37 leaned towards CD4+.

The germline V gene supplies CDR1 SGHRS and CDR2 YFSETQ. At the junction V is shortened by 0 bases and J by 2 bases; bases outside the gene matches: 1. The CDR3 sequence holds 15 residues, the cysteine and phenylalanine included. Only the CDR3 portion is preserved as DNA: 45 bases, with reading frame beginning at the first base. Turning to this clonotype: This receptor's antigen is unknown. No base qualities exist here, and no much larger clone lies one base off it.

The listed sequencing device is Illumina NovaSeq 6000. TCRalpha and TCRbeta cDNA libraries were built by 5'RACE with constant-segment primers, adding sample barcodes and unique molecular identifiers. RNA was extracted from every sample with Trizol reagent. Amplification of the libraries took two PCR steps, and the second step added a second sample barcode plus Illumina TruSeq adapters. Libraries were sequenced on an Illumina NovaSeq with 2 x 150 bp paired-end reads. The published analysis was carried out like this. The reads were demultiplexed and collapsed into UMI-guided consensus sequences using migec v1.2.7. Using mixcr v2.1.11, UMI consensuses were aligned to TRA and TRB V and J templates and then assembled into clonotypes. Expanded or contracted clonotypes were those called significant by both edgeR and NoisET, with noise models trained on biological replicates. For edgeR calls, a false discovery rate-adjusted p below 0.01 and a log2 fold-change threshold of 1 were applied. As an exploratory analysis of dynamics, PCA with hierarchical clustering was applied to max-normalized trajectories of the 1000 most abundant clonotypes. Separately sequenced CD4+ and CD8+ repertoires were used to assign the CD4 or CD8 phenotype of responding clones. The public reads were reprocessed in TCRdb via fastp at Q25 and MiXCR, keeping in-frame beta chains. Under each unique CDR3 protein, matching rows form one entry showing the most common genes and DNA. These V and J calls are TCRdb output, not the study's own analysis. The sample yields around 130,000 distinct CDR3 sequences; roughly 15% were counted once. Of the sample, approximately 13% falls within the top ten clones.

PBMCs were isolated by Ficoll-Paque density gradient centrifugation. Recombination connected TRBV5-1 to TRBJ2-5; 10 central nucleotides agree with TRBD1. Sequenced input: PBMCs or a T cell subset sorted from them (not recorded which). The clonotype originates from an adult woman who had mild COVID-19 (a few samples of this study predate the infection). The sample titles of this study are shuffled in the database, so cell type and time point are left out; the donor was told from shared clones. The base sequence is TGCGCCAGCAGCTTGGCGGGACAGGGGCAAGAGACCCAGTACTTC. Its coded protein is CASSLAGQGQETQYF.